One T cell receptor beta chain is described in this entry. Its antigen is unknown. The data originate from a study of shared clonotypes between healthy human individuals. Study at large: The study enrolled two women and a few men aged 18 to 49. Study-wide results and limits: Sequencing depth was predicted to influence how clonotypes are shared among donors.

Adults of Caucasian background living in Nashville, Tennessee made up all donors. Per germline, CDR1 SGHVS and CDR2 FQNEAQ. The J segment lost 6 bases and the V segment lost 5 bases, leaving 13 bases of the junction unmatched. This CDR3 has 16 amino acids. Scientists sequenced DNA from unsorted PBMC on ten immunoSEQ deep assay plates. Sequencing was performed with immunoSEQ multiplex PCR; in TCRdb, only in-frame clones are kept and a portion is missing. This table holds some 450,000 clones, roughly three quarters found once. The TCR was taken from a woman between 40 and 55 years old in good health. Some clones in this sample may be carry-over from other donors' samples. Sequenced material: PBMCs. The chain recombines TRBV7-8 with TRBJ2-1, with 7 bases matching TRBD2. For the CDR3, the DNA is TGTGCCAGCAGCCCCCGGGCGGGAGTTAGTTTCAATGAGCAGTTCTTC. Translated, it gives CASSPRAGVSFNEQFF.